This is a list of T cell receptor beta chains from one sample in a study of CD8+CD57+ T cells in acquired aplastic anemia. TCRdb reprocessed the reads with MiXCR, giving one entry per CDR3 protein. This sample has roughly 290,000 distinct CDR3 sequences, with approximately 60% found just once. The sample consisted of sorted CD4+, CD8+, or CD8+CD57+ T cells (not recorded which) from PBMCs. The receptors originated from a human donor with aplastic anemia. Each CDR3 is given with its conserved first and last residue. The D gene is left open where the match is weak. Size tells how often a clone was seen (once, few, many) or the class of an expanded clone, and some rows leave it out.

TGTGCCAGCACCATGGGACTAGCGGGGGCAGATACGCAGTTCTTC	CASTMGLAGADTQFF	TRBD2	TRBV2	TRBJ2-1	once
TGCAGCGTTGACTGGCAGGGGGCGGGGGAGCAGTACTTC	CSVDWQGAGEQYF	TRBD1	TRBV29-1	TRBJ2-7	.
TGTGCCAGTAGTATTTGGGGCAATAACCCTTTCTTT	CASSIWGNNPFF	.	TRBV19	TRBJ1-1	.
TGTGCCACCAGCAGAGATAAGAAACAGATAAGCACAGATACGCAGTATTTT	CATSRDKKQISTDTQYF	.	TRBV15	TRBJ2-3	many
TGTGCCACTCGACCCAGCTCCTACAATGAGCAGTTCTTC	CATRPSSYNEQFF	.	TRBV24-1	TRBJ2-1	.
TGTGCCAGCAGTGATAGAAAGAACACTGAAGCTTTCTTT	CASSDRKNTEAFF	.	TRBV25-1	TRBJ1-1	many
TGTGCCAGCAGCCCTCAGACTAGCGGGGGTGGCGAGCAGTACTTC	CASSPQTSGGGEQYF	TRBD2	TRBV7-3	TRBJ2-7	many
TGTGCCAGCAGCTTAGAGTACGGCGGGAGTCACACCGGGGAGCTGTTTTTT	CASSLEYGGSHTGELFF	TRBD2	TRBV7-9	TRBJ2-2	.
TGTGCCAGCAGCCCAGCCGAGTCGGGGCTTGGCTACACCTTC	CASSPAESGLGYTF	.	TRBV4-2	TRBJ1-2	.
TGCGCCAGCAGCACAGGGGCAACTAATGAAAAACTGTTTTTT	CASSTGATNEKLFF	TRBD1	TRBV5-1	TRBJ1-4	many
TGTGCCAGCAACGGGGGGGCCGGAGGGACCCAGTACTTC	CASNGGAGGTQYF	TRBD2	TRBV11-1	TRBJ2-5	few
TGCAGCGTTGTGACAGGGACAGCCTACGAGCAGTACTTC	CSVVTGTAYEQYF	TRBD1	TRBV29-1	TRBJ2-7	.
TGCAGTGCCTCCACAGGAGCGAACACTGAAGCTTTCTTT	CSASTGANTEAFF	.	TRBV20-1	TRBJ1-1	.
TGTGCCAGCAGCTTAGCGCGTGGACAGGGGGTCCCTAGCACAGATACGCAGTATTTT	CASSLARGQGVPSTDTQYF	TRBD1	TRBV7-9	TRBJ2-3	.
TGTGCCAGCACTCTCACGGGGGAGACCCAGTACTTC	CASTLTGETQYF	.	TRBV7-2	TRBJ2-5	.
TGTGCCAGCTCAGGGCTAGTCGGTGACATTCAGTACTTC	CASSGLVGDIQYF	.	TRBV18	TRBJ2-4	.
TGTGCCAGCAGTGAGCGACGTAATAATTCACCCCTCCACTTT	CASSERRNNSPLHF	.	TRBV2	TRBJ1-6	.
TGTGCCAGCAGGACCCAGGGGGCCGGGGAGCTGTTTTTT	CASRTQGAGELFF	TRBD1	TRBV12-3/TRBV12-4	TRBJ2-2	many
TGTGCCAGCAGCAAGACAGGGATTAACTATGGCTACACCTTC	CASSKTGINYGYTF	TRBD1	TRBV7-9	TRBJ1-2	.
TGCGCCAGCAGCACCCAGGGCGGTAGCTGGGAACTGTTTTTT	CASSTQGGSWELFF	.	TRBV5-1	TRBJ1-4	.
TGTGCCAGCAGAGGCAACAGGGCCCTACTCTCTGGGGCCAACGTCCTGACTTTC	CASRGNRALLSGANVLTF	.	TRBV7-8	TRBJ2-6	few
TGTGCCAGCAGGGGACTTCTAGATACGCAGTATTTT	CASRGLLDTQYF	.	TRBV7-9	TRBJ2-3	.
TGTGCCAGCTCACCATATGTATTGGTCGGAGTGAACGATGAAGCTTTCTTT	CASSPYVLVGVNDEAFF	.	TRBV18	TRBJ1-1	few
TGCGCCAGCAGTGAGCAGGGCAGGAAGCACGAGCAGTACTTC	CASSEQGRKHEQYF	.	TRBV10-1	TRBJ2-7	.
TGTGCCAGCAGTGAGTCTTTCGGCAGGGAGGCCTACGAGCAGTACTTC	CASSESFGREAYEQYF	.	TRBV2	TRBJ2-7	many
TGCGCCAGCAGTGAGAGGAGGGGAGCAGGGGAAGAGACCCAGTACTTC	CASSERRGAGEETQYF	.	TRBV7-2	TRBJ2-5	.
TGCAGTGCTGGAGGGTACGGGGAGAGGGGGCGCGTGGATGGCTACACCTTC	CSAGGYGERGRVDGYTF	TRBD1	TRBV20-1	TRBJ1-2	.
TGTGCCAGCAGCTCAGGGAGCTATGGCTACACCTTC	CASSSGSYGYTF	.	TRBV5-4	TRBJ1-2	.